A single sample is the source of the 19 T cell receptor beta chains below, sequenced in a study of shared clonotypes between healthy human individuals. CD8 cells classed as naive were CD45RO-negative and positively selected for CCR7, excluding terminally differentiated effector memory CD45RA+ cells. TCRdb's copy holds only in-frame clones and misses some; the assay was immunoSEQ multiplex PCR. The repertoire includes hundreds of thousands of clones, more than 85% of them detected once, and around 24% sits in the top ten. Sequencing was done on a sample of naive CD8+ T cells sorted from blood. The source is a man between 25 and 39 years old in good health.

This chain connects TRBV29-1 to TRBJ1-5; no clear D gene. The germline CDR1 and CDR2 sequences are SQVTM and ANQGSEA. This CDR3 has 13 amino acids. The V gene lost 3 bases and the J gene lost 6 bases, with 12 bases spanning the gap. The CDR3 sequence is CSVDTGLGQPQHF. CDR3 nucleotide sequence: TGCAGCGTTGATACCGGGCTGGGTCAGCCCCAGCATTTT.

V is TRBV19 and J is TRBJ2-7; D ambiguous. The CDR3 is 13 residues long. Trimming removed 5 bases from V and 3 bases from J, with 11 bases in between. Germline V CDR1 and CDR2: LNHDA, SQIVND (reference sequence). CDR3 residues: CASSFGGDYEQYF. DNA for the CDR3: TGTGCCAGTAGTTTCGGTGGTGACTACGAGCAGTACTTC.

The gene calls are TRBV7-9 and TRBJ2-1; no definite D call. In germline, CDR1 is SEHNR, CDR2 FQNEAQ (reference sequence). Trimming shortened V by 6 bases and J by 8 bases, and 11 bases separated the two germline ends. The CDR3 contains 12 residues. The CDR3 nucleotides read TGTGCCAGCAGAGAAGGGTTCGATGAGCAGTTCTTC. Its translation: CASREGFDEQFF.

As DNA, the CDR3 is TGTGCCAGCAGTTTAGGGCCAGTCACTGAAGCTTTCTTT. Residues: CASSLGPVTEAFF. The genes are TRBV27 and TRBJ1-1, with D unclear. Germline CDR1 reads MNHEY; CDR2 reads SMNVEV (reference sequence). The CDR3 runs 13 residues. Trimming took 2 bases from V and 4 from J, leaving 8 bases between them.

The chain carries TRBV6-5 and TRBJ2-5; TRBD2 matches at 9 bases. The J segment lost 2 bases and the V segment lost 0 bases, leaving 4 bases of the junction unmatched. Germline-derived CDR1 and CDR2 are MNHEY and SVGAGI. This CDR3 has 16 amino acids. The CDR3 region has the DNA TGTGCCAGCAGTTACTCCCGACTAGCGGCGCAAGAGACCCAGTACTTC. This sequence encodes CASSYSRLAAQETQYF.

The V and J genes are TRBV27 and TRBJ2-7; 7 bases are a match to TRBD2. Per the germline V gene, CDR1 is MNHEY and CDR2 is SMNVEV (reference sequence). V was pared by 6 bases and J by 5 bases, with 10 bases of the junction left unmatched. The CDR3 is 14 residues long. The CDR3 bases are TGTGCCAGCAGGGGAGGCGGGGGTAGGGACGAGCAGTACTTC. It yields the protein CASRGGGGRDEQYF.

On this clone: A read error may account for a junction end that differs from germline. The CDR3 protein is CATSREVSRGSHF. DNA for the CDR3: TGTGCCACCAGCAGGGAGGTTTCCCGGGGGTCCCACTTC. The chain recombines TRBV15 with TRBJ2-5; the D gene is possibly TRBD2 (6 bases). The CDR3 is made up of 13 amino acids. Germline CDR1 is LNHNV and CDR2 is YYDKDF (reference sequence).

In DNA form, the CDR3 reads TGTGCCAGCAGTGAAGGACGGGGGGTTTGGGAGCAGTACTTC. It specifies CASSEGRGVWEQYF. This chain joins TRBV6-1 and TRBJ2-7; 7 bases are a match to TRBD2. V was clipped by 1 base and J by 7 bases; unmatched bases: 7. The CDR3 runs to 14 residues. From germline, CDR1 is MNHNS and CDR2 SASEGT.

This clone was detected only once. The V gene is TRBV9, the J gene TRBJ2-1; 12 nucleotides line up with TRBD2. The trim removed 3 bases at V and 6 bases at J, leaving 4 bases unmatched. From germline, CDR1 is SGDLS and CDR2 YYNGEE. The CDR3 runs to 15 residues. This chain's CDR3 is CASSAGLAGLNEQFF. CDR3 nucleotide sequence: TGTGCCAGCAGCGCGGGACTAGCGGGTCTCAATGAGCAGTTCTTC. The whole variable domain, filled in from reference TRBV9 and TRBJ2-1, reads DSGVTQTPKHLITATGQRVTLRCSPRSGDLSVYWYQQSLDQGLQFLIQYYNGEERAKGNILERFSAQQFPDLHSELNLSSLELGDSALYFCASSAGLAGLNEQFFGPGTRLTVL.

The chain recombines TRBV27 with TRBJ2-7, with 8 bases identical to TRBD1. The CDR3 covers 13 residues. Germline V lookup: CDR1 MNHEY, CDR2 SMNVEV (reference sequence). After removal of 10 bases from V and 2 bases from J, the junction contained 7 bases not matched to a gene. The CDR3, as DNA: TGTGCCACAGGACAGGGCCAAACCTACGAGCAGTACTTC. It is translated as CATGQGQTYEQYF.

This chain connects TRBV27 to TRBJ2-1, with 8 bases lining up with TRBD2. The CDR3 totals 14 residues. The J segment lost 5 bases and the V segment lost 7 bases, leaving 7 bases of the junction unmatched. Germline values: CDR1 MNHEY, CDR2 SMNVEV (reference sequence). CDR3 sequence reads: CASMVAGNNNEQFF. In DNA, the CDR3 is TGTGCCAGCATGGTAGCGGGGAATAACAATGAGCAGTTCTTC.

The rearrangement links TRBV4-1 to TRBJ2-7; weak D call: TRBD2 (6 bases). Germline-derived CDR1 and CDR2 are MGHRA and YSYEKL. The CDR3 has 15 amino acids. V dropped 2 bases and J dropped 4 bases, with 15 bases sitting between them. The CDR3 DNA sequence: TGCGCCAGCAGCCAAATACCGACTAGTACTTACGAGCAGTACTTC. Protein product: CASSQIPTSTYEQYF.

This chain uses TRBV2 with TRBJ2-4; tentatively, D is TRBD1 or TRBD2 (5 bases each). The germline V gene encodes CDR1 SNHLY and CDR2 FYNNEI. The V gene lost 7 bases and the J gene lost 7 bases, with 11 bases spanning the gap. The CDR3 has 12 residues. The CDR3: CASIGGRNIQYF. CDR3 DNA sequence: TGTGCCAGCATTGGGGGACGGAACATTCAGTACTTC. The entire variable domain, with the rest obtained from reference TRBV2 and TRBJ2-4, is as follows: EPEVTQTPSHQVTQMGQEVILRCVPISNHLYFYWYRQILGQKVEFLVSFYNNEISEKSEIFDDQFSVERPDGSNFTLKIRSTKLEDSAMYFCASIGGRNIQYFGAGTRLSVL.

Details on this clone: This sample also contains other DNA sequences that code for the same CDR3. The chain links TRBV27 to TRBJ2-7; 8 positions agree with TRBD2. After removal of 2 bases from V and 2 bases from J, the junction contained 5 bases not matched to a gene. There are 15 residues in the CDR3. In germline, CDR1 is MNHEY, CDR2 SMNVEV (reference sequence). CDR3 region: CASSLGLAGPYEQYF. The DNA for the CDR3 is TGTGCCAGCAGTTTAGGGCTAGCGGGCCCCTACGAGCAGTACTTC.

The gene calls are TRBV11-2 and TRBJ2-2; no clear D gene. The CDR3 has 14 residues. V was pared by 5 bases and J by 0 bases, with 7 bases between. Germline CDR1 reads SGHAT; CDR2 reads FQNNGV. CDR3 bases: TGTGCCAGCAGCCCCGGACCGAACACCGGGGAGCTGTTTTTT. This translates into CASSPGPNTGELFF.

The V call is TRBV10-2, the J call TRBJ2-1, with 10 bases fitting TRBD2. This CDR3 spans 17 amino acids. Germline lookup yields CDR1 WSHSY and CDR2 SAAADI. V shed 7 bases, J shed 4 bases, and the junction held 13 bases outside the gene matches. CDR3 coding DNA: TGCGCCAGCATTAAAACAGGGCTAGCGGGAGAGTACAATGAGCAGTTCTTC. Translated, it gives CASIKTGLAGEYNEQFF.

The V gene is TRBV9, the J gene TRBJ2-7; D possibly corresponds to TRBD2 (7 bases). Trimming took off 4 bases at V and 3 bases at J, with 11 bases between the two ends. Germline V gene data show CDR1 as SGDLS and CDR2 as YYNGEE. This CDR3 contains 13 residues. The CDR3 region has the DNA TGTGCCAGCAGCCCGGGGGGCGGCTACGAGCAGTACTTC. Translated, it gives CASSPGGGYEQYF.

The chain combines TRBV27 with TRBJ2-6; 8 bases align to TRBD2. V was clipped by 5 bases and J by 11 bases; unmatched bases: 8. The CDR3 is 14 amino acids. Germline V gene data show CDR1 as MNHEY and CDR2 as SMNVEV (reference sequence). CDR3: CASSVRGGSHVLTF. CDR3 in DNA: TGTGCCAGCAGTGTTCGGGGGGGCAGTCACGTCCTGACTTTC.

The rearrangement joins TRBV6-5 to TRBJ2-1; D is perhaps TRBD1 (5 bases). Germline lookup yields CDR1 MNHEY and CDR2 SVGAGI. The CDR3 is 14 residues long. Between the trimmed V and J ends, which lost 10 bases and 7 bases, there was a span of 20 bases. CDR3 coding DNA: TGTGCCACCAAGAGTAGGGGTCGAGCGAATGAGCAGTTCTTC. This gives the protein CATKSRGRANEQFF.